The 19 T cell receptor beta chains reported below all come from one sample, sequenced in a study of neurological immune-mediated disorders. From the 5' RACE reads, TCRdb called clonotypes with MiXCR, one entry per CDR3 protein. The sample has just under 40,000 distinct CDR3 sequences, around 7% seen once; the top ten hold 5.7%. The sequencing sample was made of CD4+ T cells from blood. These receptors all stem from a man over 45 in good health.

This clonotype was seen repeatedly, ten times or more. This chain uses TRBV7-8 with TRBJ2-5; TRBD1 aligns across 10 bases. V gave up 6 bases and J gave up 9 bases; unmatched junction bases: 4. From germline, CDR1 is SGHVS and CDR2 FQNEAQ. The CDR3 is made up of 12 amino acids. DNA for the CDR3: TGTGCCAGCAGTTCCGGGACAGGGGCCCAGTACTTC. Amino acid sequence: CASSSGTGAQYF. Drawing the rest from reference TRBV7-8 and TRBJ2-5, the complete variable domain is GAGVSQSPRYKVAKRGQDVALRCDPISGHVSLFWYQQALGQGPEFLTYFQNEAQLDKSGLPSDRFFAERPEGSVSTLKIQRTQQEDSAVYLCASSSGTGAQYFGPGTRLLVL.

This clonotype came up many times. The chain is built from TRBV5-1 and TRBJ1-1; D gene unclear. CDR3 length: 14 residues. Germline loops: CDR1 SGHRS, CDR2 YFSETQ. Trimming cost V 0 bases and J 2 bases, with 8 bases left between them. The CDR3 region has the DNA TGCGCCAGCAGCTTGGAACCGGTCAACACTGAAGCTTTCTTT. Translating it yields CASSLEPVNTEAFF. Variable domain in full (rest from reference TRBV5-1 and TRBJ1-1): KAGVTQTPRYLIKTRGQQVTLSCSPISGHRSVSWYQQTPGQGLQFLFEYFSETQRNKGNFPGRFSGRQFSNSRSEMNVSTLELGDSALYLCASSLEPVNTEAFFGQGTRLTVV.

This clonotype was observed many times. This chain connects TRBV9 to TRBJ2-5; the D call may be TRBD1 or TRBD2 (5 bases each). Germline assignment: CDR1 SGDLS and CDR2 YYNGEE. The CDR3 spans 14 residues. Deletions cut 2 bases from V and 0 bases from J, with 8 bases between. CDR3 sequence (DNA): TGTGCCAGCAGCGTCAGAGGGGACCAAGAGACCCAGTACTTC. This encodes CASSVRGDQETQYF.

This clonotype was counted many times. CDR3: CASSQEAGGRGNEQFF. For the CDR3, the DNA is TGCGCCAGCAGCCAAGAGGCAGGGGGAAGGGGGAATGAGCAGTTCTTC. The rearrangement joins TRBV4-3 to TRBJ2-1, with TRBD1 matching over 7 bases. CDR1 is LGHNA and CDR2 is YSLEER in the germline V gene. The CDR3 is 16 residues long. V dropped 0 bases and J dropped 7; count of bases not matched to a gene: 9.

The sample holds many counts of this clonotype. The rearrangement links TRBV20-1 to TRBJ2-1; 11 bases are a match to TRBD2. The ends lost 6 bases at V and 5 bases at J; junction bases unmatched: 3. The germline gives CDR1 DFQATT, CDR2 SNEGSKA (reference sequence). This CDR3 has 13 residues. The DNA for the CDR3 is TGCAGTGCCACGGGACTAGCGGACAATGAGCAGTTCTTC. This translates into CSATGLADNEQFF.

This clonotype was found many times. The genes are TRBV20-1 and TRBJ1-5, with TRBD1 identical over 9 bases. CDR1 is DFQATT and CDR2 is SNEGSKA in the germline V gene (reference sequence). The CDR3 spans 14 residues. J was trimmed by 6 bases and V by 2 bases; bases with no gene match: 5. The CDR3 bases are TGCAGTGCTAGAAGGGACAGGGACGGTCAGCCCCAGCATTTT. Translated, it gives CSARRDRDGQPQHF.

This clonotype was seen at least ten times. CDR3 sequence (DNA): TGTGCCAGCAGTTACTCGAGGGTCCGTCTGGGGACCGGGGAGCTGTTTTTT. As protein: CASSYSRVRLGTGELFF. The V call is TRBV6-2 or TRBV6-3, the J call TRBJ2-2; weak D call: TRBD2 (5 bases). The CDR3 consists of 17 residues. V was cut by 0 bases and J by 5 bases, with 16 bases left in between. Germline assignment: CDR1 MNHEY and CDR2 SVGEGT.

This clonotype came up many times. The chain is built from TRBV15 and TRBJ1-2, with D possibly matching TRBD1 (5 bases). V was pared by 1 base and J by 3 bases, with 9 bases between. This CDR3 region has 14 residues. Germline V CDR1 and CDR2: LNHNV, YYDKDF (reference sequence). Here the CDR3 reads CATSRGGVDYGYTF. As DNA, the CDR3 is TGTGCCACCAGCAGAGGAGGGGTGGACTATGGCTACACCTTC.

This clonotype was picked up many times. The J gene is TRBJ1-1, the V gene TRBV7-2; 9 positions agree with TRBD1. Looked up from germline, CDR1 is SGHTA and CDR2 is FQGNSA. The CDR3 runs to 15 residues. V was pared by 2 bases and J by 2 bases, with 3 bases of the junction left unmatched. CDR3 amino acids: CASSLTTGGNTEAFF. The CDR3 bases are TGTGCCAGCAGCTTAACAACAGGGGGCAACACTGAAGCTTTCTTT.

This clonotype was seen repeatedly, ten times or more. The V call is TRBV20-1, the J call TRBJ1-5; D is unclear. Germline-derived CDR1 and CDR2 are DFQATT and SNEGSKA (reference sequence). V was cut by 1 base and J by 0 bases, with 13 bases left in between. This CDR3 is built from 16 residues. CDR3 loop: CSARGEENYSNQPQHF. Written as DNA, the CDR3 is TGCAGTGCTAGAGGGGAAGAAAACTATAGCAATCAGCCCCAGCATTTT.

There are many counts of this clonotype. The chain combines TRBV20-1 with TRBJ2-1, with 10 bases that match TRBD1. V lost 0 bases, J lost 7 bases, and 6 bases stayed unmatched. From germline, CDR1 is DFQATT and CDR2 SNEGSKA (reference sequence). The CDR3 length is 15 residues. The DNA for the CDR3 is TGCAGTGCTAGAGATCACCGGACAGGGGGTAATGAGCAGTTCTTC. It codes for CSARDHRTGGNEQFF.

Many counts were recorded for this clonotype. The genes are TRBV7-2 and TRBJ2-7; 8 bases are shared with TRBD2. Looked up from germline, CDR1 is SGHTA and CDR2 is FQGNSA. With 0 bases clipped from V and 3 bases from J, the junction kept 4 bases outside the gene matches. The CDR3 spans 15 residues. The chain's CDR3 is CASSLAGLVFYEQYF. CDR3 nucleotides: TGTGCCAGCAGCTTAGCGGGACTAGTATTCTACGAGCAGTACTTC.

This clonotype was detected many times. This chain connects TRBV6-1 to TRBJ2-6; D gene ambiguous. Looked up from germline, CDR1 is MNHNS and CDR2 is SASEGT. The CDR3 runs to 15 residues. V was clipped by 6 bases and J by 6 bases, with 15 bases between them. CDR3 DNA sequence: TGTGCCAGCAGCCCCAGGACGGTGGCGGCCAACGTCCTGACTTTC. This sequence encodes CASSPRTVAANVLTF.

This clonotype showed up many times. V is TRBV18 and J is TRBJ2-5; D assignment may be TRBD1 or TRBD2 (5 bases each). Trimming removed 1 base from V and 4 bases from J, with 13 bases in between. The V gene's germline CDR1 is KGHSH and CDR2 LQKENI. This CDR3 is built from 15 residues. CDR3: CASSPRAQGRETQYF. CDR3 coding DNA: TGTGCCAGCTCACCACGCGCTCAGGGACGAGAGACCCAGTACTTC.

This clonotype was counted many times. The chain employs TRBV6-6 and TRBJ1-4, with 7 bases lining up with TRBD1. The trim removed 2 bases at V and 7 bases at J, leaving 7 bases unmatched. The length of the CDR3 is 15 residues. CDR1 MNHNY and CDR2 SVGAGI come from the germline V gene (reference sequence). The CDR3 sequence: CASSYTGQFGEKLFF. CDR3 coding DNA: TGTGCCAGCAGTTACACGGGACAGTTCGGTGAAAAACTGTTTTTT.

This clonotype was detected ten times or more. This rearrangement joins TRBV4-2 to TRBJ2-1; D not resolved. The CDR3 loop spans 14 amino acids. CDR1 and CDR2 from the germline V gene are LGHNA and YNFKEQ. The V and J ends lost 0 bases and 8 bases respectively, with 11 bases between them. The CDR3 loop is CASSQESRGDEQFF. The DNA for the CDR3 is TGTGCCAGCAGCCAAGAGTCCCGAGGCGATGAGCAGTTCTTC.

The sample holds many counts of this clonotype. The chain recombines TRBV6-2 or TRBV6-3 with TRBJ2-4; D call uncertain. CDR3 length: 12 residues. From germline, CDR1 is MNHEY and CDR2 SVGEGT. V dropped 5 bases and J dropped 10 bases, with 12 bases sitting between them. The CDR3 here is CASSHTTGIQYF. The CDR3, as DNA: TGTGCCAGCAGTCATACGACTGGGATTCAGTACTTC.

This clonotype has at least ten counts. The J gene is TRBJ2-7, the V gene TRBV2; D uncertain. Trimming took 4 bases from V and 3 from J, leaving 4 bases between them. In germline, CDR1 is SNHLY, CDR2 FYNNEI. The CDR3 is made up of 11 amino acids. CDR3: CASSGNYEQYF. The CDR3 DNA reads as TGTGCCAGCAGTGGGAACTACGAGCAGTACTTC. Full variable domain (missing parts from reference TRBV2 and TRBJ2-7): EPEVTQTPSHQVTQMGQEVILRCVPISNHLYFYWYRQILGQKVEFLVSFYNNEISEKSEIFDDQFSVERPDGSNFTLKIRSTKLEDSAMYFCASSGNYEQYFGPGTRLTVT.

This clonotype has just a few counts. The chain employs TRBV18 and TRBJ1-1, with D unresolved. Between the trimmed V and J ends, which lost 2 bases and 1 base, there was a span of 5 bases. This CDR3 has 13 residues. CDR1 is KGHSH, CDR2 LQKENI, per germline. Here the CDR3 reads CASSPTENTEAFF. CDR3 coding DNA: TGTGCCAGCTCACCAACCGAGAACACTGAAGCTTTCTTT.